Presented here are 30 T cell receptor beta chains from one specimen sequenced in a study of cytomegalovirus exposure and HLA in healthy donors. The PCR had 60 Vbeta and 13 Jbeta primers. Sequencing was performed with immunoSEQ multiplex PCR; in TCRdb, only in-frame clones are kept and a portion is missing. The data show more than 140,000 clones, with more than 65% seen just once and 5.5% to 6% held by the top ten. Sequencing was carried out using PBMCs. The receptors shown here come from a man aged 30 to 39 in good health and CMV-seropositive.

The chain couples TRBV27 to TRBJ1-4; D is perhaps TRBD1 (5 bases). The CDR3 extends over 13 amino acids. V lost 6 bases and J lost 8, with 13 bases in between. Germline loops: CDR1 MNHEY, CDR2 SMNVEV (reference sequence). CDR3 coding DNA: TGTGCCAGCAGACGGGGGGTATGGGAAAAACTGTTTTTT. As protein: CASRRGVWEKLFF.

CDR3 DNA: TGTGCCAGCTCACCCGGGACAGGCGGAGATACGCAGTATTTT. It specifies CASSPGTGGDTQYF. This chain links TRBV18 with TRBJ2-3; 8 bases are a match to TRBD1. This CDR3 comprises 14 residues. Germline V gene data show CDR1 as KGHSH and CDR2 as LQKENI. Trimming cost V 3 bases and J 5 bases; bases outside gene matches: 4.

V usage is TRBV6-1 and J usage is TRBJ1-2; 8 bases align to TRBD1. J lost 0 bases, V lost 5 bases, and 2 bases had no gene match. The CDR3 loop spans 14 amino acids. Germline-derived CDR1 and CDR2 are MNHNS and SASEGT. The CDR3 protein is CASSSDRANYGYTF. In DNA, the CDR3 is TGTGCCAGCAGTTCGGACAGGGCTAACTATGGCTACACCTTC.

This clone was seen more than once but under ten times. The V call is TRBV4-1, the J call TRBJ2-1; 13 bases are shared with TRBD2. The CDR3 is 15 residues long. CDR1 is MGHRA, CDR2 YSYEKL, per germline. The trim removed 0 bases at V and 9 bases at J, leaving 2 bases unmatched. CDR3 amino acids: CASSQELAGGGEQFF. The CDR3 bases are TGCGCCAGCAGCCAAGAACTAGCGGGAGGGGGTGAGCAGTTCTTC.

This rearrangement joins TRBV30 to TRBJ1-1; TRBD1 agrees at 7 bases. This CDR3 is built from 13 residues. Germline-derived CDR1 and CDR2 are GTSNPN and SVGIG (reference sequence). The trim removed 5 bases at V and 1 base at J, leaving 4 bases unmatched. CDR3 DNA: TGTGCCTGGGAGGCAGGGGGGAACACTGAAGCTTTCTTT. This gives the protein CAWEAGGNTEAFF. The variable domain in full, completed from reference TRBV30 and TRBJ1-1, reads SQTIHQWPATLVQPVGSPLSLECTVEGTSNPNLYWYRQAAGRGLQLLFYSVGIGQISSEVPQNLSASRPQDRQFILSSKKLLLSDSGFYLCAWEAGGNTEAFFGQGTRLTVV.

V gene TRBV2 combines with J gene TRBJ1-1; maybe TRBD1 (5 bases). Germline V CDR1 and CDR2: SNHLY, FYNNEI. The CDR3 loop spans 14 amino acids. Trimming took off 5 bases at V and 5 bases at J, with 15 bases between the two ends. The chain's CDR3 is CASSPFLGGTEAFF. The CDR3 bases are TGTGCCAGCAGTCCCTTCCTGGGGGGGACTGAAGCTTTCTTT. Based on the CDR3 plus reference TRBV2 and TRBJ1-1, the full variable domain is EPEVTQTPSHQVTQMGQEVILRCVPISNHLYFYWYRQILGQKVEFLVSFYNNEISEKSEIFDDQFSVERPDGSNFTLKIRSTKLEDSAMYFCASSPFLGGTEAFFGQGTRLTVV.

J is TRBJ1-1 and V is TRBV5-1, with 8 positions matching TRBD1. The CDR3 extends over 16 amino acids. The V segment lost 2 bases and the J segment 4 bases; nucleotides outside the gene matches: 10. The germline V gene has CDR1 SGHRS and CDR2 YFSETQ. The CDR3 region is CASSFGQGMSGTEAFF. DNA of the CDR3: TGCGCCAGCAGCTTTGGACAGGGAATGTCGGGCACTGAAGCTTTCTTT.

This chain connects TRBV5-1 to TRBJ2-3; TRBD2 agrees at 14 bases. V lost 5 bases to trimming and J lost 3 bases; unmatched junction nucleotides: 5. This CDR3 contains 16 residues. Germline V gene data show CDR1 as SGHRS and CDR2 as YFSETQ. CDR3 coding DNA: TGCGCCAGCAGTCCCGGACTAGCGGGAGGAACAGATACGCAGTATTTT. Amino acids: CASSPGLAGGTDTQYF.

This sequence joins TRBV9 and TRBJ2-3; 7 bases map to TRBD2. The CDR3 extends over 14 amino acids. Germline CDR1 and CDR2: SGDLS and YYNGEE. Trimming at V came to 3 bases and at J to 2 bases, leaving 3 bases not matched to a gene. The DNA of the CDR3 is TGTGCCAGCAGCGGGAGACTAGCCACAGATACGCAGTATTTT. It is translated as CASSGRLATDTQYF.

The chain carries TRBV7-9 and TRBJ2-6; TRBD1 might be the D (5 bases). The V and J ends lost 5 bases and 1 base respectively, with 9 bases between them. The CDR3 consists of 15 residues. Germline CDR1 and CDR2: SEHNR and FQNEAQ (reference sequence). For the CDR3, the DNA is TGTGCCAGCAGCGCCTACAGGTCTGGGGCCAACGTCCTGACTTTC. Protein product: CASSAYRSGANVLTF.

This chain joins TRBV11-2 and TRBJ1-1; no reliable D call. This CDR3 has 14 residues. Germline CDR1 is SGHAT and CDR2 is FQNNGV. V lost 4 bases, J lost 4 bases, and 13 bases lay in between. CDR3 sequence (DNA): TGTGCCAGCAGCTATGTGGGCAGGTTCACTGAAGCTTTCTTT. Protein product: CASSYVGRFTEAFF.

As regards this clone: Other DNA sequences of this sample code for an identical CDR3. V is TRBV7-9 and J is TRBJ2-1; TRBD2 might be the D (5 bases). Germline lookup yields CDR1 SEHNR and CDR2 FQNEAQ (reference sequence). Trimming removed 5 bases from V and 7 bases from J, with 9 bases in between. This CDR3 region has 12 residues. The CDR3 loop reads CASSLTGNEQFF. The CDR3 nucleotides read TGTGCCAGCAGCCTCACGGGGAATGAGCAGTTCTTC. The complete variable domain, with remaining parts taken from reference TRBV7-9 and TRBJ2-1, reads DTGVSQNPRHKITKRGQNVTFRCDPISEHNRLYWYRQTLGQGPEFLTYFQNEAQLEKSRLLSDRFSAERPKGSFSTLEIQRTEQGDSAMYLCASSLTGNEQFFGPGTRLTVL.

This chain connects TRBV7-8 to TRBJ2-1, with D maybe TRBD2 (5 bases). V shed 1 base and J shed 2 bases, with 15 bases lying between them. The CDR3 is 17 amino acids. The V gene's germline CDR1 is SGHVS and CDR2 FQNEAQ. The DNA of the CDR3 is TGTGCCAGCAGCTTAGTAGGACTCCCTTCCGCCTACAATGAGCAGTTCTTC. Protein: CASSLVGLPSAYNEQFF.

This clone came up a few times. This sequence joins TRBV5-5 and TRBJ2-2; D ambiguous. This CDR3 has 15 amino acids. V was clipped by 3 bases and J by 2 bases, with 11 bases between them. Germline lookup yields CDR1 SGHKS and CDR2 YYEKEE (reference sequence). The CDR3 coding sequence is TGTGCCAGCAGCTGGAACCGAGGAAACACCGGGGAGCTGTTTTTT. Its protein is CASSWNRGNTGELFF.

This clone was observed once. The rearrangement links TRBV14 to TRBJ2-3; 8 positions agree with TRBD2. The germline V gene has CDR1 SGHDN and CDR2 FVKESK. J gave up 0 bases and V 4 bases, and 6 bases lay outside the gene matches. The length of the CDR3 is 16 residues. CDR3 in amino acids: CASSLLGGASTDTQYF. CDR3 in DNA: TGTGCCAGCAGCCTTCTCGGGGGGGCTAGCACAGATACGCAGTATTTT.

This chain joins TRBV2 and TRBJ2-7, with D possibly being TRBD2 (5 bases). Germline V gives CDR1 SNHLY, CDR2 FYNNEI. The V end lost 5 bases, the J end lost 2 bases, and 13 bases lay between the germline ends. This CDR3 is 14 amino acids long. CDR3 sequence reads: CASSSTRAPYEQYF. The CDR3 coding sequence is TGTGCCAGCAGTTCGACGAGGGCTCCCTACGAGCAGTACTTC.

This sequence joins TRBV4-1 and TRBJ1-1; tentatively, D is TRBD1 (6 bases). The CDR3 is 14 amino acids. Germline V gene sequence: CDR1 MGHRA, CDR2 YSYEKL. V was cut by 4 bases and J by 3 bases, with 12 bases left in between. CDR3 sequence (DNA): TGCGCCAGCAGCCGGACAGCCGGGGACACTGAAGCTTTCTTT. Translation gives CASSRTAGDTEAFF.

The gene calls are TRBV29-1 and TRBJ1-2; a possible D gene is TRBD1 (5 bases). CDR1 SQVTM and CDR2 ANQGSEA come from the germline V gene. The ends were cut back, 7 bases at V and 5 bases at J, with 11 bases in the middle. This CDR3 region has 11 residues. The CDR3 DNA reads TGCAGCGGGGACTCTCCTTATGGCTACACCTTC. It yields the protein CSGDSPYGYTF.

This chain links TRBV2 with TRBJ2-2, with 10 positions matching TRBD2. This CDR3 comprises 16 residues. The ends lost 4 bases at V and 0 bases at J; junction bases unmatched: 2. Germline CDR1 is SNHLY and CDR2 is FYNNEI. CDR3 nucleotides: TGTGCCAGCAGTGTACTAGCGGGAACGAACACCGGGGAGCTGTTTTTT. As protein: CASSVLAGTNTGELFF.

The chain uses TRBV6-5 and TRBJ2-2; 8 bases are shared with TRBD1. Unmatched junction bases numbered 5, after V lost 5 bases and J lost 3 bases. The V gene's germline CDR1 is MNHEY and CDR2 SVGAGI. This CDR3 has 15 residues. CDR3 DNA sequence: TGTGCCAGCAGTCCGGACAGGGCGGACACCGGGGAGCTGTTTTTT. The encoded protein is CASSPDRADTGELFF.

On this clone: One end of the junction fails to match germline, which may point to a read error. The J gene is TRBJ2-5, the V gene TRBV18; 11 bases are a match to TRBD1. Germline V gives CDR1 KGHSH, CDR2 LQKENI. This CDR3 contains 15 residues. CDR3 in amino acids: CASAPGTGGQETQYF. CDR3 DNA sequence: TGTGCCAGCGCACCCGGGACAGGGGGACAAGAGACCCAGTACTTC.

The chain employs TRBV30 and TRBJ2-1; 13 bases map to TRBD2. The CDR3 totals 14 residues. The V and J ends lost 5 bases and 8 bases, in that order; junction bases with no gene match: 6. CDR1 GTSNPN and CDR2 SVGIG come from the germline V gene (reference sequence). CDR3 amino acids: CAWLLAGGPHEQFF. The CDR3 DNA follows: TGTGCCTGGTTACTAGCGGGGGGGCCGCATGAGCAGTTCTTC.

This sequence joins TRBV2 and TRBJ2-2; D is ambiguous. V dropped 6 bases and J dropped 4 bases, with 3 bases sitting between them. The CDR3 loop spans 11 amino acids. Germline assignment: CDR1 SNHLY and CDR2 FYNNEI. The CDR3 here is CASSSTGELFF. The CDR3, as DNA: TGTGCCAGCAGCAGCACCGGGGAGCTGTTTTTT.

The CDR3 loop reads CASSPIDYYMNTEAFF. For the CDR3, the DNA is TGTGCCAGCAGCCCCATAGACTATTATATGAACACTGAAGCTTTCTTT. The chain couples TRBV7-2 to TRBJ1-1; D remains unclear. This CDR3 contains 16 residues. V was clipped by 5 bases and J by 0 bases, with 16 bases between them. Germline V CDR1 and CDR2: SGHTA, FQGNSA. The complete variable domain, with remaining parts taken from reference TRBV7-2 and TRBJ1-1, reads GAGVSQSPSNKVTEKGKDVELRCDPISGHTALYWYRQSLGQGLEFLIYFQGNSAPDKSGLPSDRFSAERTGGSVSTLTIQRTQQEDSAVYLCASSPIDYYMNTEAFFGQGTRLTVV.

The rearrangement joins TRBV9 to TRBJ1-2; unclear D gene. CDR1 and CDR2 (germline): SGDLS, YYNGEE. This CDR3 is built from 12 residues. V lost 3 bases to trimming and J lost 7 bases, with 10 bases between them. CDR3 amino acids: CASSGWAGGYTF. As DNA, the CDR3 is TGTGCCAGCAGCGGGTGGGCTGGTGGCTACACCTTC.

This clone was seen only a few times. The CDR3 reads CASSLPRDTRREKLFF. For the CDR3, the DNA is TGTGCCAGCAGCTTGCCCCGGGACACTCGGCGGGAAAAACTGTTTTTT. The chain uses TRBV28 and TRBJ1-4; weak D call: TRBD1 (6 bases). V was cut by 6 bases and J by 8 bases, with 22 bases left in between. The germline V gene encodes CDR1 MDHEN and CDR2 SYDVKM. The CDR3 sequence is 16 residues long.

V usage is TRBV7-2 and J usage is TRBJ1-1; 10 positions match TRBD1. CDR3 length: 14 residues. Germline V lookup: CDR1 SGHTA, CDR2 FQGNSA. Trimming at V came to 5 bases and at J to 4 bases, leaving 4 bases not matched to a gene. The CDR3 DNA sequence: TGTGCCAGCAGCCCGACAGGGGGCGTCACTGAAGCTTTCTTT. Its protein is CASSPTGGVTEAFF.

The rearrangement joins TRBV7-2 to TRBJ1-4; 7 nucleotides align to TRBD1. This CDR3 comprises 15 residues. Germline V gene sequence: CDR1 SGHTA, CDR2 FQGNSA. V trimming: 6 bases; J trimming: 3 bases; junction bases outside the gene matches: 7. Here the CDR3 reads CASSYTGTANEKLFF. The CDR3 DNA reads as TGTGCCAGCAGTTATACCGGGACAGCTAATGAAAAACTGTTTTTT.

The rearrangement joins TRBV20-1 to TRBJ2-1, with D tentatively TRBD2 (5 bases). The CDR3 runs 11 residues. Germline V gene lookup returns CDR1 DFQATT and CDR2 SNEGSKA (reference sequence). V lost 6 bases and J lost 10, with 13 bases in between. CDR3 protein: CSAAGPSEQFF. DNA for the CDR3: TGCAGTGCGGCGGGTCCATCGGAGCAGTTCTTC.

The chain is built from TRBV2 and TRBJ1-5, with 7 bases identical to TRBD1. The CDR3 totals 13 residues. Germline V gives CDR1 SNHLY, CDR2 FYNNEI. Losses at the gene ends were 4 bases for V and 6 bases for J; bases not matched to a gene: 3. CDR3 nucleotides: TGTGCCAGCAGTGTCCGGGACAGTCAGCCCCAGCATTTT. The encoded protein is CASSVRDSQPQHF.